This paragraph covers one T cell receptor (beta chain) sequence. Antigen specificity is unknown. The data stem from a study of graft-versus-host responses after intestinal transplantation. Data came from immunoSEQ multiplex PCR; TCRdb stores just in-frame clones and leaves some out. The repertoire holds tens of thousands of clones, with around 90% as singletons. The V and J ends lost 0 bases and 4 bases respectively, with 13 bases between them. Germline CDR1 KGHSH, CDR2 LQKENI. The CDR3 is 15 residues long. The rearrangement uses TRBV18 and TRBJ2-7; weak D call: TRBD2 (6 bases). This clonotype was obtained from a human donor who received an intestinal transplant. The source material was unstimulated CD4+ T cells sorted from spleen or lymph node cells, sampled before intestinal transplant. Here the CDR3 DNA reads TGTGCCAGCTCACCACCGTCGCGGGATATTTACGAGCAGTACTTC. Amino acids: CASSPPSRDIYEQYF.